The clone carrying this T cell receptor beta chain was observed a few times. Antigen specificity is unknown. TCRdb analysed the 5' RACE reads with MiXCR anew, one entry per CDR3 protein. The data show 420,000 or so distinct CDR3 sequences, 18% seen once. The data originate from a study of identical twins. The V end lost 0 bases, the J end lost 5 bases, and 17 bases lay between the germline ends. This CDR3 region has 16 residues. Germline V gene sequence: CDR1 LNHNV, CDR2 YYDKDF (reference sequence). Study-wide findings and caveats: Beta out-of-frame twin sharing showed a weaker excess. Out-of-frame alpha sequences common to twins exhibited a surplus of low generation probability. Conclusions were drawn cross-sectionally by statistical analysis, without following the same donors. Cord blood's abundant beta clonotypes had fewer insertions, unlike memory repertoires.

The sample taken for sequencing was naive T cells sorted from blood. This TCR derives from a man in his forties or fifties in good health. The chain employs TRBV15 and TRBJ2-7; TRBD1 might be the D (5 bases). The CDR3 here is CATSRDLIGASDEQYF. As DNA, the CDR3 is TGTGCCACCAGCAGAGACCTAATTGGGGCTTCGGACGAGCAGTACTTC.